This entry is about one T cell receptor beta chain. TCRdb's copy holds only in-frame clones and misses some; the assay was immunoSEQ multiplex PCR. In the table there are around 990,000 clones, approximately 75% of which are singletons. Per germline, CDR1 SEHNR and CDR2 FQNEAQ (reference sequence). The CDR3 contains 14 residues. V was pared by 1 base and J by 8 bases, with 14 bases between. This sample is part of a study of shared clonotypes between healthy human individuals. The sequence was collected from a young man in good health. Some clones in this sample may be carry-over from other donors' samples. V gene TRBV7-9 combines with J gene TRBJ1-2; D possibly corresponds to TRBD1 (5 bases). Material for sequencing was memory CD4+ T cells from PBMCs. The subset: CD45RA-negative fraction. The CDR3 protein is CASSLEGPGGGYTF. The CDR3 coding sequence is TGTGCCAGCAGCTTAGAGGGGCCAGGAGGCGGCTACACCTTC.